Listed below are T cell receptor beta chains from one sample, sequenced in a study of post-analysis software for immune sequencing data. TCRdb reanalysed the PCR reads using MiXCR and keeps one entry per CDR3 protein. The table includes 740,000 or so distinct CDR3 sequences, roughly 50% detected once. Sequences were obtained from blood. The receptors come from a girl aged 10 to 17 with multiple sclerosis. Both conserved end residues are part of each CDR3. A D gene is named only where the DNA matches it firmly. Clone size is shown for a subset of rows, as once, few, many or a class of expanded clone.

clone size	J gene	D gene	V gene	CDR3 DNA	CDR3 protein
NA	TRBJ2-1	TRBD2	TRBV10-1	TGCGCCAGCAGTGACAGCGGGGGAGGTAAGGATGAGCAGTTCTTC	CASSDSGGGKDEQFF
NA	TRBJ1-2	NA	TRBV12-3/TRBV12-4	TGTGCCAGCAGTCTCGGGGGGCGCAATAACTATGGCTACACCTTC	CASSLGGRNNYGYTF
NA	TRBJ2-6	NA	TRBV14	TGTGCCAGCAGCCAAGGGTTCCTCAGGTTGTTTGGGGCCAACGTCCGGACTTTC	CASSQGFLRLFGANVRTF
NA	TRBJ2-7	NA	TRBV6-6	TGTGCCAGCAGTTACGTAGACCGCCCCAACGAGCAGTACTTC	CASSYVDRPNEQYF
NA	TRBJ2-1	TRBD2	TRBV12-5	TGTGCTACCTCGCCTGAGGGACTAGCGGGAAACAATGAGCAGTTCTTC	CATSPEGLAGNNEQFF
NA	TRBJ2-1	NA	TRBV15	TGTGCCACCAGCAGAGCCGGCGGGTATGAGCAGTTCTTC	CATSRAGGYEQFF
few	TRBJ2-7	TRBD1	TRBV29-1	TGCAGCGTCGAACAGTTTCGGACAGGTAGGATCGAGCAGTACTTC	CSVEQFRTGRIEQYF
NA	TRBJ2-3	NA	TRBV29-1	TGCAGCGCTGAGGGGGGATCGGCAGATACGCAGTATTTT	CSAEGGSADTQYF
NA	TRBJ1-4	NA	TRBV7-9	TGTACCAGCAGCTTTGGACATGATAATGAAAAACTGTTTTTT	CTSSFGHDNEKLFF
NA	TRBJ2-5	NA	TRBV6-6	TGTGCCAGCACCGACAGGGAGACCCAGTACTTC	CASTDRETQYF
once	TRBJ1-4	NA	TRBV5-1	TGCGCCAGCAGCCAGAACCAGATGTTTTTT	CASSQNQMFF
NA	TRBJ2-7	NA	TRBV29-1	TGCAGCGCAAAATTGGACAGCTCCTACGAGCAGTACTTC	CSAKLDSSYEQYF
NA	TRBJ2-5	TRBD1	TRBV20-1	TGCAGTGCTGCAGGACAGGCCTCCGCCCAAGAGACCCAGTACTTC	CSAAGQASAQETQYF
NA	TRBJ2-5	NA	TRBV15	TGTGCCACCAGCAGAGAACCAGGGTTAGAGACCCAGTACTTC	CATSREPGLETQYF
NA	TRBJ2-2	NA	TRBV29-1	TGCAGCGTTGGGTCGACAGGAGCCTCCGGGGAGCTGTTTTTT	CSVGSTGASGELFF
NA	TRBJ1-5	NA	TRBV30	TGTGCCTGGAGTGTATTAGGCGGGAGCAATCAGCCCCAGCATTTT	CAWSVLGGSNQPQHF
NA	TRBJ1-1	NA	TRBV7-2	TGTGCCAGCAGCTTGGTATCCTCCCAGCCGAACACTGAAGCTTTCTTT	CASSLVSSQPNTEAFF
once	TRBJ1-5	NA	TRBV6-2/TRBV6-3	TGTGCCAGCAGCCACGGCGGACAGATGGGTCAGCCCCAGCATTTT	CASSHGGQMGQPQHF
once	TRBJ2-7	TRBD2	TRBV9	TGTGCCAGCAGCGTAGCAGCGGGAGGAGACGAGCAGTACTTC	CASSVAAGGDEQYF
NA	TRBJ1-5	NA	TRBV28	TGTGCCAGCAGTCCGGGGGCTTATAGCAATCAGCCCCAGCATTTT	CASSPGAYSNQPQHF
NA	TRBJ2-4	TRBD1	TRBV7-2	TGTGCCAGCAGCTTAGACAGGGGGTTAACCAAAAACATTCAGTACTTC	CASSLDRGLTKNIQYF
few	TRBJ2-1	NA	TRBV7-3	TGTGCCAGCAGCTTAACTACCTACAATGAGCAGTTCTTC	CASSLTTYNEQFF
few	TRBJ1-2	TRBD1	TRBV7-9	TGTGCCAGCAGCTCGCGGGGACAGCCCTTCAACTATGGCTACACCTTC	CASSSRGQPFNYGYTF
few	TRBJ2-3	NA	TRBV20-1	TGCAGTGCTAGCGGGAGAGGAGCCCTTTTTAGCACAGATACGCAGTATTTT	CSASGRGALFSTDTQYF
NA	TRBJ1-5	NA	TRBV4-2	TGTGCCAGCAGCCAAGACCAGTATCAGCCCCAGCATTTT	CASSQDQYQPQHF
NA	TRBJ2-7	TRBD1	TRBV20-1	TGCAGTGCTAGAGATCAGGGACAGGGGTTCTCCTACGAGCAGTACTTC	CSARDQGQGFSYEQYF
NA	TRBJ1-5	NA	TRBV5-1	TGCGCCAGAAACATGATGGGCAATCAGCCCCAGCATTTT	CARNMMGNQPQHF
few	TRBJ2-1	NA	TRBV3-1	TGTGCCAGCAGCCAGGTACCCCGGGGAGGGGGCGGACATGAGCAGTTCTTC	CASSQVPRGGGGHEQFF
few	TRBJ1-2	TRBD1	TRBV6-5	TGTGCCAGCAGTTACAGGACAGGGGGCGTAAACTATGGCTACACCTTC	CASSYRTGGVNYGYTF